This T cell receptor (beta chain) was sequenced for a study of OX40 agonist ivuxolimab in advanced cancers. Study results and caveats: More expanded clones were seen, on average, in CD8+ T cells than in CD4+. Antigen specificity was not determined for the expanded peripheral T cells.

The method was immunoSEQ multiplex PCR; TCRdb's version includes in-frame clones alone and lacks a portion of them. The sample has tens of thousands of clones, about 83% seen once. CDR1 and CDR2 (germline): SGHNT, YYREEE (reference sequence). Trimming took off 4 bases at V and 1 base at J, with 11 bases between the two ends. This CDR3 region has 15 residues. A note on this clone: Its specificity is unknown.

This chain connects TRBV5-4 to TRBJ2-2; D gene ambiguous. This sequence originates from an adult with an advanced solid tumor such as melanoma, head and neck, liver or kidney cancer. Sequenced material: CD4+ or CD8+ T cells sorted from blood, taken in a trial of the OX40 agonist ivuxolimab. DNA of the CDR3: TGTGCCAGCAGCCGGCCGGGTCAGAACACCGGGGAGCTGTTTTTT. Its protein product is CASSRPGQNTGELFF.